The present T cell receptor (beta chain) was sequenced within a study of blood T cell repertoires in COVID-19. On the study more broadly: COVID-19 samples from acute and convalescent phases originated in the United States, Italy and Spain. Sample material is recorded as cDNA or gDNA derived from T cells, B-cell-depleted T cells, or PBMCs.

V gave up 4 bases and J gave up 0 bases, with 11 bases separating them. The V gene's germline CDR1 is SGHRS and CDR2 YFSETQ. The CDR3 has 15 amino acids. As originally analysed: Nucleated cell number was recorded as an estimate derived from reference gene primer amplification. The method was immunoSEQ multiplex PCR; TCRdb's version includes in-frame clones alone and lacks a portion of them. D and trimming come from the DNA, and the V and J calls and clone size come from that table. This table holds 60,000 to 85,000 clones, 84% found once. The specimen sequenced was peripheral blood. The sequence came from a man aged 65 to 79 with acute or convalescent COVID-19. This chain joins TRBV5-1 and TRBJ2-1; no clear D. CDR3: CASSRDTSSYNEQFF. In nucleotides, the CDR3 is TGCGCCAGCAGCCGAGACACCAGCTCCTACAATGAGCAGTTCTTC.